This T cell receptor (beta chain) was identified in a study of PD-L1 blockade in urothelial cancer. Study details: Twenty-five of 29 patients were men who had bladder-origin urothelial cancer. Typically, measured as a median, blood samples had approximately 130,000 T cells. Patients had received 0 to 3 prior chemotherapy regimens.

Study-wide results and caveats: Below-median pretreatment blood TCR clonality predicted better survival.

The repertoire was sequenced with immunoSEQ multiplex PCR; TCRdb's copy has only in-frame clones and lacks some. The sample shows around 100,000 clones, 75% to 95% of them seen only once. Trimming removed 3 bases from V and 6 bases from J; junction bases left unmatched: 4. The CDR3 runs to 15 residues. Germline CDR1 is KGHSH and CDR2 is LQKENI. Comment on this clone: The antigen remains undetermined.

Time point described: peripheral blood 6 weeks after treatment start. The receptor comes from a man in his 60s with urothelial cancer. The chain is built from TRBV18 and TRBJ1-6, with 8 bases identical to TRBD1. Sequencing used PBMCs, obtained around atezolizumab (anti-PD-L1) treatment. The DNA of the CDR3 is TGTGCCAGCTCACCCGACCAGGGGGCTAATTCACCCCTCCACTTT. Amino acid sequence: CASSPDQGANSPLHF. Filled out from reference TRBV18 and TRBJ1-6, the complete variable domain reads NAGVMQNPRHLVRRRGQEARLRCSPMKGHSHVYWYRQLPEEGLKFMVYLQKENIIDESGMPKERFSAEFPKEGPSILRIQQVVRGDSAAYFCASSPDQGANSPLHFGNGTRLTVT.